The next 6 T cell receptor beta chains were all read from a single sample in a study of patients with pleural tuberculosis. TCRdb processed the reads anew with MiXCR; each CDR3 protein has one entry. Among 29,000 or so distinct CDR3 sequences, about 20% were seen once, and the ten largest hold under 4%. The sequencing input was peripheral blood. The receptors come from a human donor with pleural tuberculosis.

This clonotype was picked up many times. V usage is TRBV9 and J usage is TRBJ1-2, with 9 nucleotides matching TRBD1. With V trimmed by 5 bases and J by 3 bases, 8 bases remained unmatched. CDR3 length: 15 amino acids. Germline CDR1 is SGDLS and CDR2 is YYNGEE. The CDR3 loop reads CASSNGGQGHYGYTF. The DNA for the CDR3 is TGTGCCAGCAGTAACGGAGGACAGGGGCACTATGGCTACACCTTC.

This clonotype occurred many times. The genes are TRBV7-9 and TRBJ1-4; D is possibly TRBD1 (6 bases). The CDR3 loop spans 16 amino acids. Trimming took off 5 bases at V and 4 bases at J, with 17 bases between the two ends. Germline-derived CDR1 and CDR2 are SEHNR and FQNEAQ (reference sequence). The CDR3 nucleotides read TGTGCCAGCAGCCCACGCGGGGGGGCCATTAATGAAAAACTGTTTTTT. It encodes CASSPRGGAINEKLFF.

This clonotype occurred many times. V and J are TRBV29-1 and TRBJ2-3; D call uncertain. The CDR3 runs 14 residues. Germline CDR1 is SQVTM and CDR2 is ANQGSEA. The V end lost 3 bases, the J end lost 2 bases, and 12 bases lay between the germline ends. For the CDR3, the DNA is TGCAGCGTTGAGTCACGGCCCACCACAGATACGCAGTATTTT. Translation: CSVESRPTTDTQYF.

This clonotype was counted at least ten times. This chain links TRBV5-1 with TRBJ2-7, with D perhaps being TRBD1 or TRBD2 (5 bases each). The V and J ends lost 0 bases and 7 bases respectively, with 14 bases between them. This CDR3 is built from 14 residues. The germline V gene encodes CDR1 SGHRS and CDR2 YFSETQ. Here the CDR3 reads CASSLGGTTGEQYF. The CDR3 DNA reads as TGCGCCAGCAGCTTGGGGGGGACGACGGGGGAGCAGTACTTC.

The chain recombines TRBV4-1 with TRBJ2-1; TRBD1 is a possible D gene (5 bases). The V end was cut by 7 bases, the J end by 8 bases, with 15 bases between. CDR3 length: 13 residues. The germline CDR1 and CDR2 sequences are MGHRA and YSYEKL. The CDR3 is CASTVGPADEQFF. The CDR3, as DNA: TGCGCCAGCACCGTGGGGCCTGCCGATGAGCAGTTCTTC.

This clonotype was counted at least ten times. This may arise from a read error, as a much more abundant clone is one base away. V gene TRBV7-2 combines with J gene TRBJ1-1, with D unclear. Germline V CDR1 and CDR2: SGHTA, FQGNSA. V lost 5 bases and J lost 0, with 10 bases in between. The CDR3 is 14 residues long. The DNA for the CDR3 is TGTGCCAGCAGCCCCTTCCAGGTGAACACTGAAGCTTTCTTT. Residues: CASSPFQVNTEAFF.